There are a few counts of the clone carrying this T cell receptor (beta chain). CDR3 size: 14 residues. From germline, CDR1 is SGHRS and CDR2 YFSETQ. V was clipped by 8 bases and J by 2 bases, with 13 bases between them. TCRdb re-derived calls from the RT-PCR reads in MiXCR, one entry per CDR3 protein. The table has approximately 410,000 distinct CDR3 sequences, roughly 16% seen once. The data are from a study of patients and donors after allogeneic stem cell transplantation. The chain links TRBV5-1 to TRBJ2-2, with a possible D match to TRBD2 (5 bases). The TCR was taken from a human donor who was either an allogeneic HSCT recipient or a stem cell or donor lymphocyte infusion donor (not recorded which). It is not recorded whose cells these are; they may come from a transplant donor. Sample: blood, either unsorted or a sorted T cell fraction (not recorded which). The CDR3 bases are TGCGCCAGTCGGGGTAACCTTAACACCGGGGAGCTGTTTTTT. Translation: CASRGNLNTGELFF.